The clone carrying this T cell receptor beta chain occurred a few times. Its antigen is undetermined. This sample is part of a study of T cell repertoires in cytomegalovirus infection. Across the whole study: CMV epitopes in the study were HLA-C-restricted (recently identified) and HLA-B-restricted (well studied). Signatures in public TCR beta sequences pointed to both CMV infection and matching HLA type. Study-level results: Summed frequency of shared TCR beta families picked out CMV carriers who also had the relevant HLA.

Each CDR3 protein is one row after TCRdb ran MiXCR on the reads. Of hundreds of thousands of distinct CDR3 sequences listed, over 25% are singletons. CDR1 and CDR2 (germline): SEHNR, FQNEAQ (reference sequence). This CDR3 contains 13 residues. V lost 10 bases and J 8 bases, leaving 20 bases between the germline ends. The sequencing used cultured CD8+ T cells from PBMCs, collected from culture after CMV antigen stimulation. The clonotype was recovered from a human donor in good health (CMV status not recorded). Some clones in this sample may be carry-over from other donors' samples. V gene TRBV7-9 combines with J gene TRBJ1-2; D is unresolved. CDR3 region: CAIHPGFLRGYTF. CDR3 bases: TGTGCCATCCACCCCGGGTTTCTGAGAGGCTACACCTTC.